Presented here are 32 T cell receptor beta chains from one specimen sequenced in a study of lymphopenia after photon versus proton radiotherapy. TCRdb keeps only in-frame clones here, not all; method: immunoSEQ multiplex PCR. The table records tens of thousands of clones, approximately 91% of them present only once. The source was peripheral blood, collected from a patient treated with photon-based radiotherapy. The source of these receptors is a woman in her 70s with pancreatic cancer.

This sequence joins TRBV29-1 and TRBJ2-2; the D gene is possibly TRBD2 (5 bases). The CDR3 runs 13 residues. Germline-derived CDR1 and CDR2 are SQVTM and ANQGSEA. Trimming stripped 6 bases from V and 8 bases from J, with 16 bases between. CDR3 protein: CSVHTVSGGELFF. The CDR3 DNA sequence: TGCAGCGTCCACACTGTCTCGGGAGGGGAGCTGTTTTTT.

This chain connects TRBV19 to TRBJ2-1; D gene uncertain. Per germline, CDR1 LNHDA and CDR2 SQIVND (reference sequence). The CDR3 consists of 11 residues. Trimming took 3 bases from V and 6 from J, leaving 3 bases between them. The chain's CDR3 is CASSIGNEQFF. CDR3 coding DNA: TGTGCCAGTAGTATTGGCAATGAGCAGTTCTTC.

This chain joins TRBV7-9 and TRBJ1-2, with D maybe TRBD1 (5 bases). Trimming left V 2 bases short and J 4 bases short, with 17 bases between. CDR1 SEHNR and CDR2 FQNEAQ come from the germline V gene (reference sequence). There are 16 residues in the CDR3. For the CDR3, the DNA is TGTGCCAGCAGCTTAAATTTACGGGCAGGGACCTATGGCTACACCTTC. This gives the protein CASSLNLRAGTYGYTF. The full variable domain, completed using reference TRBV7-9 and TRBJ1-2, is DTGVSQNPRHKITKRGQNVTFRCDPISEHNRLYWYRQTLGQGPEFLTYFQNEAQLEKSRLLSDRFSAERPKGSFSTLEIQRTEQGDSAMYLCASSLNLRAGTYGYTFGSGTRLTVV.

This clone occurred a few times. The V and J genes are TRBV4-3 and TRBJ1-1, with unresolved D. In germline, CDR1 is LGHNA, CDR2 YSLEER. The CDR3 runs 13 residues. V was trimmed by 4 bases and J by 10 bases, leaving 16 bases between them. CDR3 in DNA: TGCGCCAGCAGCCCCAGTCGGGGAGTAGCAGCTTTCTTT. Protein product: CASSPSRGVAAFF.

J is TRBJ2-1 and V is TRBV5-4, with D unclear. The CDR3 spans 15 residues. The V and J ends lost 0 bases and 0 bases respectively, with 7 bases between them. CDR1 SGHNT and CDR2 YYREEE come from the germline V gene (reference sequence). CDR3 region: CASSLAGSSYNEQFF. The CDR3 DNA sequence: TGTGCCAGCAGCTTGGCCGGTAGCTCCTACAATGAGCAGTTCTTC. Variable domain in full (rest from reference TRBV5-4 and TRBJ2-1): ETGVTQSPTHLIKTRGQQVTLRCSSQSGHNTVSWYQQALGQGPQFIFQYYREEENGRGNFPPRFSGLQFPNYSSELNVNALELDDSALYLCASSLAGSSYNEQFFGPGTRLTVL.

CDR3 nucleotide sequence: TGTGCCAGCAGTTTACCGCAGGCCCTTGGCAGAGAAGCTTTCTTT. Protein sequence: CASSLPQALGREAFF. The chain employs TRBV28 and TRBJ1-1, with unresolved D. Looked up from germline, CDR1 is MDHEN and CDR2 is SYDVKM. V shed 2 bases and J shed 8 bases, with 18 bases lying between them. CDR3 length: 15 residues.

The rearrangement uses TRBV5-1 and TRBJ1-2, with unresolved D. The V gene lost 0 bases and the J gene lost 1 base, with 4 bases spanning the gap. Per the germline V gene, CDR1 is SGHRS and CDR2 is YFSETQ. The CDR3 runs 13 residues. The CDR3 bases are TGCGCCAGCAGCTTGGCCGATAACTATGGCTACACCTTC. Its translation: CASSLADNYGYTF.

A note on this clone: Other DNA sequences in the same sample also yield this CDR3. J is TRBJ1-3 and V is TRBV10-3, with 8 nucleotides matching TRBD1. From germline, CDR1 is ENHRY and CDR2 SYGVKD. The V segment lost 5 bases and the J segment 4 bases; nucleotides outside the gene matches: 10. CDR3 length: 16 residues. CDR3 loop: CAISSAGQGAGNTIYF. In DNA, the CDR3 is TGTGCCATCAGTAGCGCCGGGCAGGGGGCAGGAAACACCATATATTTT.

The rearrangement links TRBV27 to TRBJ2-7; TRBD1 might be the D (5 bases). V gave up 0 bases and J gave up 3 bases, with 12 bases separating them. Per germline, CDR1 MNHEY and CDR2 SMNVEV (reference sequence). This CDR3 is built from 15 residues. For the CDR3, the DNA is TGTGCCAGCAGTTTATCAGCCAGACAGAGCTACGAGCAGTACTTC. Translating it yields CASSLSARQSYEQYF.

J is TRBJ1-4 and V is TRBV7-9; D gene uncertain. Germline lookup yields CDR1 SEHNR and CDR2 FQNEAQ (reference sequence). CDR3 length: 15 residues. Between the trimmed V and J ends, which lost 5 bases and 0 bases, there was a span of 10 bases. The CDR3 loop is CASSPAETTNEKLFF. As DNA, the CDR3 is TGTGCCAGCAGCCCGGCGGAAACAACTAATGAAAAACTGTTTTTT.

V is TRBV7-2 and J is TRBJ1-4; the match to TRBD1 covers 7 bases. After removal of 6 bases from V and 8 bases from J, the junction contained 6 bases not matched to a gene. Germline CDR1 is SGHTA and CDR2 is FQGNSA. CDR3 length: 13 residues. CDR3 residues: CASSQQGREKLFF. In DNA, the CDR3 is TGTGCCAGCAGTCAACAGGGGCGCGAAAAACTGTTTTTT.

The chain employs TRBV7-2 and TRBJ1-3; a weak D match, TRBD1 (6 bases). CDR1 is SGHTA, CDR2 FQGNSA, per germline. Deletions cut 5 bases from V and 0 bases from J, with 14 bases between. The CDR3 length is 16 residues. The CDR3 reads CASSAYRDYSGNTIYF. CDR3 in DNA: TGTGCCAGCAGCGCCTACAGGGATTACTCTGGAAACACCATATATTTT.

The CDR3, as DNA: TGTGCCAGCAGTGAACAGGGGACGTACGAGCAGTACTTC. As protein: CASSEQGTYEQYF. The chain joins TRBV6-1 to TRBJ2-7; possibly TRBD1 for D (6 bases). The germline gives CDR1 MNHNS, CDR2 SASEGT. The V and J ends lost 2 bases and 4 bases respectively, with 9 bases between them. The CDR3 extends over 13 amino acids.

The chain links TRBV9 to TRBJ2-3; weak D call: TRBD2 (6 bases). This CDR3 has 15 residues. Between the trimmed V and J ends, which lost 4 bases and 6 bases, there was a span of 18 bases. In germline, CDR1 is SGDLS, CDR2 YYNGEE. The CDR3 bases are TGTGCCAGCAGCATAGCGGTCCAGATGGAGGATACGCAGTATTTT. This codes for CASSIAVQMEDTQYF.

This rearrangement joins TRBV28 to TRBJ2-5; no reliable D call. The CDR3 runs to 12 residues. V gave up 4 bases and J gave up 4 bases, with 7 bases separating them. Germline V gene data show CDR1 as MDHEN and CDR2 as SYDVKM. The CDR3: CASSYIAETQYF. As DNA, the CDR3 is TGTGCCAGCAGTTACATTGCAGAGACCCAGTACTTC.

The gene calls are TRBV5-1 and TRBJ2-7; D uncertain. Germline values: CDR1 SGHRS, CDR2 YFSETQ. CDR3 length: 15 amino acids. With 2 bases removed from V and 7 bases from J, the gap between germline ends came to 19 bases. This CDR3 reads CASSFAPTGSREQYF. CDR3 nucleotides: TGCGCCAGCAGCTTTGCCCCTACTGGATCACGAGAGCAGTACTTC.

The chain links TRBV6-5 to TRBJ1-2; D might be TRBD1 (6 bases). Germline V gene lookup returns CDR1 MNHEY and CDR2 SVGAGI. The CDR3 consists of 14 residues. The ends were cut back, 0 bases at V and 5 bases at J, with 10 bases in the middle. CDR3 amino acids: CASSYSGTLYGYTF. The CDR3 nucleotides read TGTGCCAGCAGTTACTCTGGGACATTATATGGCTACACCTTC.

V gene TRBV5-1 combines with J gene TRBJ2-2, with a possible D match to TRBD2 (5 bases). This CDR3 comprises 13 residues. V dropped 2 bases and J dropped 5 bases, with 7 bases sitting between them. Germline CDR1 is SGHRS and CDR2 is YFSETQ. CDR3 DNA sequence: TGCGCCAGCAGCTTAAGGGAGACCGGGGAGCTGTTTTTT. Protein sequence: CASSLRETGELFF.

The rearrangement joins TRBV4-1 to TRBJ2-3; D may be TRBD2 (5 bases). The CDR3 length is 16 residues. V lost 3 bases and J 0 bases, leaving 13 bases between the germline ends. Germline V CDR1 and CDR2: MGHRA, YSYEKL. The CDR3 nucleotides read TGCGCCAGCAGCCAGGAAGACTATCGTAGCACAGATACGCAGTATTTT. Its protein product is CASSQEDYRSTDTQYF.

The V call is TRBV7-3, the J call TRBJ2-1; TRBD1 aligns across 7 bases. The CDR3 has 11 residues. J lost 6 bases, V lost 8 bases, and 1 base had no gene match. Germline V gene sequence: CDR1 SGHTA, CDR2 FQGTGA. CDR3 sequence: CASAGGNEQFF. The CDR3 bases are TGTGCCAGCGCAGGGGGCAATGAGCAGTTCTTC.

The chain employs TRBV14 and TRBJ2-7; the D is unclear. Germline V gene sequence: CDR1 SGHDN, CDR2 FVKESK. With 4 bases removed from V and 0 bases from J, the gap between germline ends came to 7 bases. There are 13 residues in the CDR3. The CDR3 loop is CASSLGHSYEQYF. Written as DNA, the CDR3 is TGTGCCAGCAGCCTCGGGCACTCCTACGAGCAGTACTTC.

The J gene is TRBJ1-5, the V gene TRBV15; D is possibly TRBD1 (6 bases). CDR3 length: 14 amino acids. The V and J ends lost 8 bases and 4 bases respectively, with 15 bases between them. The germline gives CDR1 LNHNV, CDR2 YYDKDF (reference sequence). The CDR3 reads CATGGRGINQPQHF. In DNA, the CDR3 is TGTGCCACCGGGGGAAGGGGGATTAATCAGCCCCAGCATTTT.

The chain is built from TRBV5-6 and TRBJ2-2; no clear D. CDR3 length: 15 amino acids. Germline values: CDR1 SGHDT, CDR2 YYEEEE. V was clipped by 1 base and J by 0 bases, with 7 bases between them. For the CDR3, the DNA is TGTGCCAGCAGCTTGACTGGCGCGAACACCGGGGAGCTGTTTTTT. Protein: CASSLTGANTGELFF.

The chain has TRBV9 and TRBJ2-1; D remains ambiguous. With 0 bases removed from V and 9 bases from J, the gap between germline ends came to 16 bases. Per germline, CDR1 SGDLS and CDR2 YYNGEE. The CDR3 has 15 residues. CDR3 sequence (DNA): TGTGCCAGCAGCGTAGGTGGCGCCCAGACGGCTGAGCAGTTCTTC. Its protein product is CASSVGGAQTAEQFF.

The genes are TRBV7-9 and TRBJ2-3; 8 bases line up with TRBD1. The CDR3 covers 15 residues. J lost 8 bases, V lost 3 bases, and 10 bases had no gene match. The germline gives CDR1 SEHNR, CDR2 FQNEAQ (reference sequence). The CDR3 nucleotides read TGTGCCAGCAGCTTTGGACAGGGAAGGATGGCTACGCAGTATTTT. Translating it yields CASSFGQGRMATQYF.

This clone was seen once. CDR3 DNA sequence: TGTGCCAGCAGCGGGACTACTTACAATGAGCAGTTCTTC. Translating it yields CASSGTTYNEQFF. The V call is TRBV9, the J call TRBJ2-1, with a possible D match to TRBD2 (6 bases). The CDR3 runs to 13 residues. The germline V gene has CDR1 SGDLS and CDR2 YYNGEE. V gave up 3 bases and J gave up 4 bases, with 8 bases separating them.

A single count supports this clone. This chain joins TRBV14 and TRBJ1-2; D is undetermined. Trimming took 0 bases from V and 8 from J, leaving 19 bases between them. Germline values: CDR1 SGHDN, CDR2 FVKESK. The CDR3 covers 16 residues. As DNA, the CDR3 is TGTGCCAGCAGCCAAGAAATCGGTAATCTCATGGAAGGCTACACCTTC. Residues: CASSQEIGNLMEGYTF.

Here the CDR3 reads CASSFENIAKNIQYF. DNA for the CDR3: TGTGCCAGCAGTTTTGAGAATATAGCCAAAAACATTCAGTACTTC. This sequence joins TRBV28 and TRBJ2-4; D is ambiguous. Trimming left V 3 bases short and J 0 bases short, with 9 bases between. The CDR3 contains 15 residues. The V gene's germline CDR1 is MDHEN and CDR2 SYDVKM. Using reference TRBV28 and TRBJ2-4 for the parts outside the CDR3, the full variable domain is DVKVTQSSRYLVKRTGEKVFLECVQDMDHENMFWYRQDPGLGLRLIYFSYDVKMKEKGDIPEGYSVSREKKERFSLILESASTNQTSMYLCASSFENIAKNIQYFGAGTRLSVL.

J is TRBJ1-4 and V is TRBV6-5; TRBD1 might be the D (5 bases). The CDR3 has 15 residues. With 8 bases removed from V and 5 bases from J, the gap between germline ends came to 18 bases. The V gene's germline CDR1 is MNHEY and CDR2 SVGAGI. CDR3 DNA sequence: TGTGCCAGCGCGACCCGTCAGGGTAGGAATGAAAAACTGTTTTTT. Amino acid sequence: CASATRQGRNEKLFF.

The DNA for the CDR3 is TGTGCCAGTAGTATACACGGGCCTCATGAAAAACTGTTTTTT. It encodes CASSIHGPHEKLFF. This chain uses TRBV19 with TRBJ1-4; D is uncertain. Trimming cost V 2 bases and J 6 bases, with 10 bases left between them. The CDR3 has 14 residues. The V gene's germline CDR1 is LNHDA and CDR2 SQIVND (reference sequence).

The chain links TRBV19 to TRBJ1-5; D unresolved. Trimming stripped 3 bases from V and 3 bases from J, with 6 bases between. The CDR3 consists of 13 residues. CDR1 is LNHDA, CDR2 SQIVND, per germline (reference sequence). CDR3 DNA sequence: TGTGCCAGTAGTATTGAGGACAATCAGCCCCAGCATTTT. Amino acid sequence: CASSIEDNQPQHF.

This chain connects TRBV5-1 to TRBJ2-2; D unclear. This CDR3 contains 13 residues. CDR1 and CDR2 from the germline V gene are SGHRS and YFSETQ. V gave up 1 base and J gave up 3 bases, with 4 bases separating them. CDR3: CASSLTDTGELFF. In nucleotides, the CDR3 is TGCGCCAGCAGCTTGACGGACACCGGGGAGCTGTTTTTT.